This T cell receptor beta chain appears in the sequencing data of a study of T cell responses to AZD1222 COVID-19 vaccine. The study's findings and limits: White British people made up most donors, females outnumbered males, and clonal diversity was possibly underestimated. It was only a handful of AZD1222 recipients who were seropositive at baseline. Spike-wide vaccine-associated CD4 TCRs dominated at 160-218 and 743-854. Targets within unmutated variant regions were reportedly found for nearly half of spike-specific TCRs.

Sequencing used immunoSEQ multiplex PCR; TCRdb keeps in-frame clones, though not all of them. The sample consists of some 140,000 clones, more than 85% of them appearing once. Turning to this clone: Antigen specificity is unknown.

Germline CDR1 and CDR2: SGHNT and YYREEE (reference sequence). V lost 2 bases and J 5 bases, leaving 10 bases between the germline ends. The CDR3 runs to 13 residues. The V and J genes are TRBV5-4 and TRBJ1-1, with D perhaps matching TRBD1 (6 bases). This TCR came from an adult in good health. Sequencing was performed on peripheral blood, taken on day 0 of AZD1222 vaccination. CDR3 nucleotide sequence: TGTGCCAGCAGCTTTTGGGGGCGGACTGAAGCTTTCTTT. It yields the protein CASSFWGRTEAFF.